Reported below is one TCR beta chain. This sample stems from a study of OX40 agonist ivuxolimab in advanced cancers. Study overall: The study gave patients intravenous ivuxolimab at 0.01 to 10 mg/kg every 2 weeks.

V was shortened by 3 bases and J by 0 bases, with 15 bases between the two germline ends. The CDR3 consists of 17 residues. From germline, CDR1 is MNHNS and CDR2 SASEGT. Assay: immunoSEQ multiplex PCR; the TCRdb copy retains only in-frame clones and omits some. The table lists 72,000 or so clones, 75% to 90% of them singletons. Sequenced here: CD4+ or CD8+ T cells sorted from blood, sampled in a trial of the OX40 agonist ivuxolimab. This TCR came from an adult with an advanced solid tumor such as melanoma, head and neck, liver or kidney cancer. The rearrangement uses TRBV6-1 and TRBJ1-3, with TRBD1 as a possible D gene (5 bases). CDR3 residues: CASSEAAGPSSGNTIYF. In nucleotides, the CDR3 is TGTGCCAGCAGTGAGGCCGCAGGGCCCAGCTCTGGAAACACCATATATTTT.